The 28 T cell receptor beta chains below were found in one sample sequenced in a study of cytomegalovirus exposure and HLA in healthy donors (dated by TCRdb to 2016 to 2017). Library construction relied on the immunoSEQ multiplex PCR assay. For the multiplex PCR, a mixture combining 60 forward primers for TCR Vbeta segments and 13 reverse primers for TCR Jbeta segments was used. TCRdb holds this immuneACCESS table with in-frame rearrangements only. Some clones are missing; in checked studies, unresolved V genes explain under half, and the rest has no known cause. The sample table contains about 170,000 clones; only one count was recorded for about 85% of them. The ten largest clones add up to over 2.5% of the sample. Sequences were obtained from PBMCs. The receptor source for this set is a man aged 25-45 years in good health and CMV-seropositive.

This clone has only one observation. The CDR3: CASSFAGGPNEQFF. The CDR3 bases are TGTGCCAGCAGCTTCGCGGGAGGGCCGAATGAGCAGTTCTTC. The chain employs TRBV7-6 and TRBJ2-1; TRBD2 agrees at 9 bases. Germline V gives CDR1 SGHVS, CDR2 FNYEAQ. The CDR3 loop spans 14 amino acids. V lost 3 bases, J lost 7 bases, and 4 bases stayed unmatched. Combining the CDR3 with reference TRBV7-6 and TRBJ2-1 gives the whole variable domain GAGVSQSPRYKVTKRGQDVALRCDPISGHVSLYWYRQALGQGPEFLTYFNYEAQQDKSGLPNDRFSAERPEGSISTLTIQRTEQRDSAMYRCASSFAGGPNEQFFGPGTRLTVL.

The V call is TRBV2, the J call TRBJ2-5; possible D gene TRBD1, 7 bases. Trimming shortened V by 7 bases and J by 3 bases, and 12 bases separated the two germline ends. Germline assignment: CDR1 SNHLY and CDR2 FYNNEI. The CDR3 runs to 13 residues. CDR3 nucleotide sequence: TGTGCCAGCACCGCGGGGACAGAAGAGACCCAGTACTTC. It translates to CASTAGTEETQYF.

The rearrangement links TRBV30 to TRBJ2-7; TRBD1 might be the D (7 bases). Germline assignment: CDR1 GTSNPN and CDR2 SVGIG (reference sequence). V shed 5 bases and J shed 2 bases, with 19 bases lying between them. The CDR3 runs 15 residues. For the CDR3, the DNA is TGTGCCTGGGATGGAGGAGGGGGCCTTGCCTACGAGCAGTACTTC. Its translation: CAWDGGGGLAYEQYF.

This clone was counted a few times. This CDR3 is also generated by other DNA sequences in the sample. The chain recombines TRBV5-1 with TRBJ2-4, with D maybe TRBD1 (5 bases). V was cut by 0 bases and J by 7 bases, with 5 bases left in between. Per germline, CDR1 SGHRS and CDR2 YFSETQ. The CDR3 loop spans 12 amino acids. The CDR3 spells CASSLAGNIQYF. CDR3 nucleotide sequence: TGCGCCAGCAGCTTGGCAGGGAACATTCAGTACTTC.

This clone was seen only once. The chain uses TRBV5-1 and TRBJ2-5; TRBD1 agrees at 9 bases. Germline loops: CDR1 SGHRS, CDR2 YFSETQ. After removal of 7 bases from V and 4 bases from J, the junction contained 8 bases not matched to a gene. The CDR3 is 14 amino acids. The CDR3 sequence is CASGTGFIGETQYF. In nucleotides, the CDR3 is TGCGCCAGCGGGACAGGGTTTATTGGAGAGACCCAGTACTTC.

This chain connects TRBV5-4 to TRBJ2-1; possible D gene TRBD2, 5 bases. CDR3 length equals 15 residues. The germline V gene has CDR1 SGHNT and CDR2 YYREEE (reference sequence). V was pared by 0 bases and J by 4 bases, with 11 bases between. CDR3 in amino acids: CASSLGSGSYNEQFF. CDR3 coding DNA: TGTGCCAGCAGCTTGGGTTCGGGATCATACAATGAGCAGTTCTTC.

The V and J genes are TRBV19 and TRBJ2-1; maybe TRBD1 (6 bases). CDR3 length: 13 residues. V shed 4 bases and J shed 3 bases, with 7 bases lying between them. CDR1 and CDR2 (germline): LNHDA, SQIVND (reference sequence). CDR3: CASSRDIYNEQFF. In DNA form, the CDR3 reads TGTGCCAGTAGTAGGGACATCTACAATGAGCAGTTCTTC.

The chain is built from TRBV11-3 and TRBJ2-5; no firm D call. V was trimmed by 1 base and J by 1 base, leaving 7 bases between them. The CDR3 consists of 14 residues. Germline V gene data show CDR1 as SGHNT and CDR2 as YENEEA. The CDR3, as DNA: TGTGCCAGCAGCTTAGGAGCCTCCCAAGAGACCCAGTACTTC. Its protein product is CASSLGASQETQYF.

There are a few counts of this clone. The chain couples TRBV6-1 to TRBJ2-7, with a weak D call TRBD2 (6 bases). CDR1 is MNHNS and CDR2 is SASEGT in the germline V gene. This CDR3 spans 14 amino acids. V was clipped by 5 bases and J by 3 bases, with 14 bases between them. CDR3 coding DNA: TGTGCCAGCAGTCGGGACTTCATGAACTACGAGCAGTACGTC. Translation: CASSRDFMNYEQYV.

The gene calls are TRBV15 and TRBJ1-3, with D possibly matching TRBD1 (5 bases). The CDR3 has 18 amino acids. Germline assignment: CDR1 LNHNV and CDR2 YYDKDF (reference sequence). Trimming left V 0 bases short and J 4 bases short, with 19 bases between. DNA of the CDR3: TGTGCCACCAGCAGAGATATGCAGGGTTTTTCGCTCGGAAACACCATATATTTT. Its protein product is CATSRDMQGFSLGNTIYF.

The V and J genes are TRBV7-5 and TRBJ2-5; the listed D gene, TRBD2, was not tested against the DNA. TRBV7-5 is reported as a pseudogene. This CDR3 contains 15 residues. The CDR3 protein is CVRSLGARSKETQYF. The CDR3 DNA reads as TGTGTCAGAAGCTTAGGAGCGAGGTCAAAGGAGACCCAGTACTTC.

V usage is TRBV21-1 and J usage is TRBJ2-5; the D call in the table, TRBD2, was not verified against the DNA. TRBV21-1 is tagged as a pseudogene. CDR3 length: 12 amino acids. The CDR3 DNA follows: TGTGCCAACCCGAGCCTAAGCGTCACCCAGTACTTC. Protein sequence: CANPSLSVTQYF.

The rearrangement uses TRBV19 and TRBJ1-5; the D gene is possibly TRBD1 (6 bases). Germline V lookup: CDR1 LNHDA, CDR2 SQIVND (reference sequence). The CDR3 contains 14 residues. The ends were cut back, 5 bases at V and 0 bases at J, with 8 bases in the middle. DNA of the CDR3: TGTGCCAGTAGTTCAGGGGTTAGCAATCAGCCCCAGCATTTT. It codes for CASSSGVSNQPQHF.

The chain joins TRBV19 to TRBJ1-2; 8 bases are shared with TRBD1. This CDR3 is 18 amino acids long. With 5 bases clipped from V and 3 bases from J, the junction kept 17 bases outside the gene matches. Germline V gene lookup returns CDR1 LNHDA and CDR2 SQIVND (reference sequence). The CDR3 DNA follows: TGTGCCAGTAGTGTCCCCCCCGACAGGGGTCTGGTGGACTATGGCTACACCTTC. Encoded protein: CASSVPPDRGLVDYGYTF.

There are a few counts of this clone. The rearrangement links TRBV15 to TRBJ1-1; no clear D gene. Trimming took off 0 bases at V and 4 bases at J, with 9 bases between the two ends. Germline loops: CDR1 LNHNV, CDR2 YYDKDF (reference sequence). This CDR3 is 14 amino acids long. The CDR3 coding sequence is TGTGCCACCAGCAGAGATGCATCGGGCACTGAAGCTTTCTTT. This sequence encodes CATSRDASGTEAFF. Combining the CDR3 with reference TRBV15 and TRBJ1-1 gives the whole variable domain DAMVIQNPRYQVTQFGKPVTLSCSQTLNHNVMYWYQQKSSQAPKLLFHYYDKDFNNEADTPDNFQSRRPNTSFCFLDIRSPGLGDTAMYLCATSRDASGTEAFFGQGTRLTVV.

The chain joins TRBV7-2 to TRBJ1-5, with 7 positions matching TRBD1. V was clipped by 5 bases and J by 5 bases; unmatched bases: 6. Per the germline V gene, CDR1 is SGHTA and CDR2 is FQGNSA. The CDR3 spans 14 residues. CDR3 nucleotide sequence: TGTGCCAGCAGCCCTCAGGGGGAATATCAGCCCCAGCATTTT. Its translation is CASSPQGEYQPQHF.

The rearrangement joins TRBV6-6 to TRBJ2-3; 8 positions match TRBD2. The V and J ends lost 8 bases and 5 bases, in that order; junction bases with no gene match: 3. This CDR3 has 12 amino acids. Germline CDR1 reads MNHNY; CDR2 reads SVGAGI (reference sequence). This CDR3 is CASRSGGDTQYF. The DNA for the CDR3 is TGTGCCAGCCGGAGCGGGGGAGATACGCAGTATTTT.

This clone has only a few counts. The chain carries TRBV10-1 and TRBJ2-5; possibly TRBD2 for D (6 bases). CDR1 and CDR2 from the germline V gene are WNHNN and SYGVQD (reference sequence). The CDR3 is 14 residues long. V was pared by 2 bases and J by 5 bases, with 12 bases between. For the CDR3, the DNA is TGCGCCAGCAGTGAGGGCGGGACGGGGGAGACCCAGTACTTC. Protein product: CASSEGGTGETQYF.

The CDR3 DNA reads TGTGCCAGCAGCCCTATCAGGGGGCCTAACACCGGGGAGCTGTTTTTT. Encoded protein: CASSPIRGPNTGELFF. The chain recombines TRBV9 with TRBJ2-2, with 8 bases lining up with TRBD1. Germline CDR1 and CDR2: SGDLS and YYNGEE. The CDR3 is made up of 16 amino acids. V lost 4 bases and J lost 2; bases outside the gene matches: 7.

The chain recombines TRBV5-1 with TRBJ2-5, with 8 positions matching TRBD1. The germline CDR1 and CDR2 sequences are SGHRS and YFSETQ. J gave up 3 bases and V 4 bases, and 11 bases lay outside the gene matches. This CDR3 has 16 amino acids. CDR3 in amino acids: CASSLGQGVAKETQYF. DNA of the CDR3: TGCGCCAGCAGCCTTGGACAGGGCGTTGCGAAAGAGACCCAGTACTTC.

The V call is TRBV5-4, the J call TRBJ1-2; TRBD1 agrees at 8 bases. The germline CDR1 and CDR2 sequences are SGHNT and YYREEE (reference sequence). The V segment lost 8 bases and the J segment 5 bases; nucleotides outside the gene matches: 11. The CDR3 runs to 14 residues. CDR3 sequence: CASGFYDRGYGYTF. CDR3 nucleotides: TGTGCCAGTGGGTTCTACGACAGGGGATATGGCTACACCTTC. The whole variable domain, filled in from reference TRBV5-4 and TRBJ1-2, reads ETGVTQSPTHLIKTRGQQVTLRCSSQSGHNTVSWYQQALGQGPQFIFQYYREEENGRGNFPPRFSGLQFPNYSSELNVNALELDDSALYLCASGFYDRGYGYTFGSGTRLTVV.

The chain links TRBV7-9 to TRBJ2-1; 9 bases agree with TRBD2. Trimming removed 5 bases from V and 7 bases from J; junction bases left unmatched: 6. The CDR3 length is 14 residues. CDR1 and CDR2 (germline): SEHNR, FQNEAQ (reference sequence). The CDR3 DNA sequence: TGTGCCAGCAGCCCTAGCGGGAATCGGAATGAGCAGTTCTTC. This translates into CASSPSGNRNEQFF. Full variable domain (missing parts from reference TRBV7-9 and TRBJ2-1): DTGVSQNPRHKITKRGQNVTFRCDPISEHNRLYWYRQTLGQGPEFLTYFQNEAQLEKSRLLSDRFSAERPKGSFSTLEIQRTEQGDSAMYLCASSPSGNRNEQFFGPGTRLTVL.

This clone was observed a single time. This chain connects TRBV27 to TRBJ2-1; a weak D match, TRBD1 (5 bases). CDR1 and CDR2 from the germline V gene are MNHEY and SMNVEV (reference sequence). The CDR3 loop spans 14 amino acids. V lost 5 bases and J 4 bases, leaving 12 bases between the germline ends. CDR3 residues: CASSSQQVYNEQFF. In nucleotides, the CDR3 is TGTGCCAGCAGTAGTCAACAGGTGTACAATGAGCAGTTCTTC.

The chain is built from TRBV7-9 and TRBJ1-2; 10 bases line up with TRBD1. In germline, CDR1 is SEHNR, CDR2 FQNEAQ (reference sequence). V dropped 5 bases and J dropped 8; count of bases not matched to a gene: 8. This CDR3 is built from 14 residues. The chain's CDR3 is CASSISRDRGGYTF. The CDR3 DNA reads as TGTGCCAGCAGCATCTCCCGGGACAGGGGCGGCTACACCTTC.

This clone was detected once. V and J are TRBV12-5 and TRBJ2-1, with D unresolved. This CDR3 contains 13 residues. The V and J ends lost 2 bases and 5 bases respectively, with 7 bases between them. The V gene's germline CDR1 is LGHNT and CDR2 FRNRAP. In DNA, the CDR3 is TGTGCTAGTGGTTTGTCCGTAAACAATGAGCAGTTCTTC. This translates into CASGLSVNNEQFF.

The V and J genes are TRBV7-3 and TRBJ2-1, with 9 bases aligning to TRBD2. V dropped 1 base and J dropped 2; count of bases not matched to a gene: 3. The CDR3 runs to 16 residues. The germline gives CDR1 SGHTA, CDR2 FQGTGA. The CDR3 sequence: CASSLNPSGTYNEQFF. Here the CDR3 DNA reads TGTGCCAGCAGCTTAAACCCTAGCGGGACCTACAATGAGCAGTTCTTC.

The V and J genes are TRBV30 and TRBJ2-7, with unresolved D. Germline V gene lookup returns CDR1 GTSNPN and CDR2 SVGIG (reference sequence). The CDR3 length is 12 residues. The V and J ends lost 0 bases and 9 bases respectively, with 12 bases between them. The CDR3 here is CAWSVLTVGQYF. The CDR3 nucleotides are TGTGCCTGGAGTGTACTAACGGTTGGGCAGTACTTC.

The chain combines TRBV19 with TRBJ2-1; a weak D match, TRBD2 (6 bases). CDR3 length: 11 amino acids. Trimming removed 8 bases from V and 7 bases from J, with 9 bases in between. Germline V CDR1 and CDR2: LNHDA, SQIVND (reference sequence). CDR3 coding DNA: TGTGCCAGTTTGGAGGGAAATGAGCAGTTCTTC. As protein: CASLEGNEQFF.